This TCR beta chain was identified during a study of shared clonotypes between healthy human individuals (TCRdb year 2020). In terms of the full investigation: A couple of women and three men aged 18 to 49 years were included in the cohort. For each donor, CD4 naive and CD4 memory were each run on three plates, CD8 naive on two plates, and CD8 memory on one plate. To estimate repertoire size and how much clonotypes are shared between individuals, the study performed deep sequencing of blood TCR repertoires from roughly five healthy adults. Leukapheresis yielded between about 0.9 and 9.5 billion PBMCs per donor. To increase sequencing depth and limit assay-specific biases, different laboratories used diverse techniques to prepare libraries and sequence TCR repertoires. Results and caveats for the whole study, not just this receptor: Sampling was limited to blood, and TCR repertoires in tissue likely differ from TCR repertoires in blood. Pairwise subsampling led to the expectation that sequencing depth would affect the degree of clonotype sharing among donors. Clonotypes shared by all four sorted-subset donors showed higher generation probabilities than non-shared clonotypes. Rarefaction of sorted-subset datasets indicated incomplete sequencing despite the large sequencing depth. The genetic and exposure-history diversity represented was limited by the small number of donors. Naive subsets generally had larger estimated clonotype richness than memory subsets did. About 5% of naive CD4, 3.5% of naive CD8, about 2.1% of memory CD4, and less than 0.45% of memory CD8 clonotypes were shared across a few donors.

In regard to this clone: Its binding antigen is unknown. It has no much larger one-base neighbor in the sample; base qualities were not kept.

CDR1 SGHTS and CDR2 YDEGEE were looked up in the germline V gene. Clipping removes 1 base from V and 3 bases from J, with 2 as the unmatched junction base count. The CDR3 runs 14 amino acids, cysteine and phenylalanine included. Just the 42-base CDR3 DNA is kept, in frame starting at base 1. Donors were healthy HIV-negative adults with no recently reported acute infections or vaccinations. Every donor was a Caucasian adult living in Nashville, Tennessee, USA. CD4+ T cells were enriched by magnetic negative selection, after which naive cells were positively selected on CD45RA and the negative fraction was taken as the memory subset. Blood was obtained by leukapheresis, after which PBMCs were separated by Ficoll-Histopaque density gradient centrifugation and cryopreserved in liquid nitrogen vapor phase. Analytical flow cytometry was used to check the purity and quantity of each magnetically sorted T cell population. From each sorted fraction, genomic DNA was isolated and quantified by UV absorbance on a Nanodrop 2000c.

Using the deep immunoSEQ assay, multiplex PCR amplified TCR CDR3 regions from genomic DNA. Extracted genomic DNA from each cell subset was spread evenly across all wells of several immunoSEQ 96-well plates, with each plate serving as a replicate. For sorted subsets, about 200 ng genomic DNA, equal to about 30,000 T cell genomes, was loaded into each replicate PCR. Purified libraries were measured with a Qubit 3.0 fluorometer, size-checked on a Bioanalyzer 2100, and measured again with the KAPA Library Quantification kit. Each immunoSEQ 96-well plate was sequenced on its own single-read 150-cycle Illumina NextSeq 550 flow cell. On the study's bioinformatics: The immunoSEQ output contained only junctional sequences without quality scores, so filtering could not match that applied to full-length reads. Sequences were annotated with PyIR, a Python wrapper for IgBLAST v1.9, and V/J genes and CDR3 were assigned using IMGT germline references. Reads were filtered out if the reads had weak V/J assignments (E-value above 1e-6), no CDR3, stop codons, out-of-frame junctions, or ambiguous translated residues. V3J clonotypes were defined by identical inferred V gene, J gene, and CDR3 amino acid sequence. Percentage overlap between repertoires was computed as shared unique clonotypes divided by the size of the smaller repertoire. Richness of each repertoire was evaluated using RTK rarefaction, the Chao1 estimator, and Recon v2.1 estimates of unobserved clonotypes. OLGA was used to compute generation probabilities for all TCRbeta clonotypes that the gDNA method yielded from several donors. The clones in this table, taken by TCRdb from immuneACCESS, are in-frame only. Not every clone is retained; where verified, under half of the shortfall comes from an unresolved V gene, and the cause of the rest is unknown. Clone size and V and J calls were adopted from that table, with D and trimming inferred from the DNA. The table for this sample lists under 1,100,000 clones; about 75% of them were counted only once. The ten biggest clones cover about 1.5% of the sample.

This receptor was taken from a man aged 18-30 years in good health. Sequenced material: memory CD4+ T cells sorted from blood. In light of the paper, this sample's cell subset or site label describes: CD45RA-negative fraction. The rearranged segments are TRBV5-8 and TRBJ2-7, with 9 bases aligning to TRBD2. The bases are TGTGCCAGCAGCTTGAGGCGGGAGGGCTACGAGCAGTACTTC. It translates as CASSLRREGYEQYF.